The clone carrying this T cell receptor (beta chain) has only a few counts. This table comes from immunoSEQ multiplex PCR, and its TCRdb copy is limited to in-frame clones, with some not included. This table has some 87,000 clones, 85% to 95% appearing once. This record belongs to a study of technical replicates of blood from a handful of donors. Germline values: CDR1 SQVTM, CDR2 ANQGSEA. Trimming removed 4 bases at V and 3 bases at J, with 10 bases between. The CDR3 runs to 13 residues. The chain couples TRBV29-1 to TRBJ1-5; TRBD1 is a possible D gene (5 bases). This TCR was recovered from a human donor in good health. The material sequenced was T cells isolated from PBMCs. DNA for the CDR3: TGCAGCGTTGGATCAGGGTTCAATCAGCCCCAGCATTTT. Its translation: CSVGSGFNQPQHF. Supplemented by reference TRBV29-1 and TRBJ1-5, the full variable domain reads SAVISQKPSRDICQRGTSLTIQCQVDSQVTMMFWYRQQPGQSLTLIATANQGSEATYESGFVIDKFPISRPNLTFSTLTVSNMSPEDSSIYLCSVGSGFNQPQHFGDGTRLSIL.